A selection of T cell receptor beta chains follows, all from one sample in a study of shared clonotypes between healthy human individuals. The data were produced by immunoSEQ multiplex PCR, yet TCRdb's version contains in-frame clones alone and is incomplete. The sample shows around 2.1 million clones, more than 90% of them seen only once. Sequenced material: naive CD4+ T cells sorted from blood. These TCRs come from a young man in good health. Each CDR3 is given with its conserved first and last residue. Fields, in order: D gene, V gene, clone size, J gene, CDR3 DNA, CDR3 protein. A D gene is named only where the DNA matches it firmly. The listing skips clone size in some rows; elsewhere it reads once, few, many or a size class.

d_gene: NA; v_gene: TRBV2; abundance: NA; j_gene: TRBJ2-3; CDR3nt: TGTGCCAGCAGTATCCTCACAGATACGCAGTATTTT; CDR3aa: CASSILTDTQYF
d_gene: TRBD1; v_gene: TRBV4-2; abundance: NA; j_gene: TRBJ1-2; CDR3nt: TGTGCCAGCAGCCAACGGGAACAGGGGGCGCGGGGCTACACCTTC; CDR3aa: CASSQREQGARGYTF
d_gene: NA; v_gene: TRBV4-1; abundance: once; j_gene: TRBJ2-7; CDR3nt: TGCGCCAGCAGCCAAGGTTGGCGGCAGATCGACGAGCAGTACTTC; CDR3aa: CASSQGWRQIDEQYF
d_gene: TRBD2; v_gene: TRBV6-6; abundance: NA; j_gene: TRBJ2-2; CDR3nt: TGTGCCAGCATCCTGGGCGGGAGGGCCTCGGGGGAGCTGTTTTTT; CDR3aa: CASILGGRASGELFF
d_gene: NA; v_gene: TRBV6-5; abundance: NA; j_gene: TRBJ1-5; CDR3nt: TGTGCCAGCAGCCGAGGAATGTCGAGCAATCAGCCCCAGCATTTT; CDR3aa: CASSRGMSSNQPQHF
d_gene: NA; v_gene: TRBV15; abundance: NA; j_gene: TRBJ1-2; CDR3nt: TGTGCCACCAGCAGAGATCCAATGTTGCAGGGGACGTATGGCTACACCTTC; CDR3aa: CATSRDPMLQGTYGYTF
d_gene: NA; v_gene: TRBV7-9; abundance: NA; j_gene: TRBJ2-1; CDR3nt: TGTGCCAGCTGGGGCGTTAACAATGAGCAGTTCTTC; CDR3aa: CASWGVNNEQFF
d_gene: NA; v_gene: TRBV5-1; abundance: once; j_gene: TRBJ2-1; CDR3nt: TGCGCCAGCAGCGGGAAAACAGGTAACTCCTACAATGAGCAGTTCTTC; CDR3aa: CASSGKTGNSYNEQFF
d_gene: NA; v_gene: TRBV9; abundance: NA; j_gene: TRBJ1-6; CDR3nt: TGTGCCAGCAGCGTAGAGGGGGAGCTCCGGAATTCACCCCTCCACTTT; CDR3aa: CASSVEGELRNSPLHF
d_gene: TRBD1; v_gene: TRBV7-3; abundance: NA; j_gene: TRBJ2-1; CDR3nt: TGTGCCAGCAGCCCGGGACAGAGCAACAATGAGCAGTTCTTC; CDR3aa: CASSPGQSNNEQFF
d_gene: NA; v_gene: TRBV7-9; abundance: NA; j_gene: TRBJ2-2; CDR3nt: TGTGCCAGCAGCTTTTCTTTCCCCGGGGAGCTGTTTTTT; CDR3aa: CASSFSFPGELFF
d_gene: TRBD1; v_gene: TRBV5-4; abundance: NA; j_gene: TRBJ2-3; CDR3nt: TGTGCCAGCAGCTCCAGACAGGGTACAGATACGCAGTATTTT; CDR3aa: CASSSRQGTDTQYF
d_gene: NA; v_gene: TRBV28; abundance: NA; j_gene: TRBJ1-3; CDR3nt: TGTGCCAGCACCATGGGTGGGGCTCCCCCAGGAAACACCATATATTTT; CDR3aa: CASTMGGAPPGNTIYF
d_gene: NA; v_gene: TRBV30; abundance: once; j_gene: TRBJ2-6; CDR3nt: TGTGCCTGGAGTGTACGAGCTTCTGGGGCCAACGTCCTGACTTTC; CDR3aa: CAWSVRASGANVLTF
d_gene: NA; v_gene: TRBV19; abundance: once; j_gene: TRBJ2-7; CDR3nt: TGTGCCAGCGCCGGGACACACTCCTACGAGCAGTACTTC; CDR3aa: CASAGTHSYEQYF
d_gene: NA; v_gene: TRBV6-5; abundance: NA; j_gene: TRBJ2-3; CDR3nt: TGTGCCAGCAGTTATAACTCCAGGGGGGTAGGAGATACGCAGTATTTT; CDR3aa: CASSYNSRGVGDTQYF
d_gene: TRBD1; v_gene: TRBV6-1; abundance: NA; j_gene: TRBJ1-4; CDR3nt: TGTGCCAGCAGTGAAGTTCACAGGGGGGAAAAACTGTTTTTT; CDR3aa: CASSEVHRGEKLFF
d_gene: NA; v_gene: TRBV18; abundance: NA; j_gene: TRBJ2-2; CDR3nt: TGTGCCAGCTCACCAAAATCCGGAAACGGGGAGCTGTTTTTT; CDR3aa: CASSPKSGNGELFF
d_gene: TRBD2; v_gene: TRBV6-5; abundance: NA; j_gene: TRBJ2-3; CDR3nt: TGTGCCAGCAGTTACTCGTCAGCGGGGAAGTCAGATACGCAGTATTTT; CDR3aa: CASSYSSAGKSDTQYF
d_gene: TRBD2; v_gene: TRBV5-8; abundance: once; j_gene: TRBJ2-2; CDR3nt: TGTGCCAGCAGCTCAAGACTAGCGGCGAACACCGGGGAGCTGTTTTTT; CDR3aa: CASSSRLAANTGELFF
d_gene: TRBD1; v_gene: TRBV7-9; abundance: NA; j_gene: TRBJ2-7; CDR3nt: TGTGCCAGCAGCCAGGGGGCGGCCGAGCAGTACTTC; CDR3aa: CASSQGAAEQYF
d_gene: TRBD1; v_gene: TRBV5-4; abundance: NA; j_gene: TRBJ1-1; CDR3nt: TGTGCCAGCAGCTTGGACAGGGGTAGCACTGAAGCTTTCTTT; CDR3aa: CASSLDRGSTEAFF
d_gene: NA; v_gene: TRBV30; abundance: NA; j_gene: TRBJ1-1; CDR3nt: TGTGCCTGGAGCCCCAAGGCAGGGATAGACACTGAAGCTTTCTTT; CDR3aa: CAWSPKAGIDTEAFF
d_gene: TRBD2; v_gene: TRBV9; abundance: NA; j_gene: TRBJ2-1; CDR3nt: TGTGCCACCTCCCCCTACGGGACTAGCGGGAGCAGTGAGCAGTTCTTC; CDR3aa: CATSPYGTSGSSEQFF
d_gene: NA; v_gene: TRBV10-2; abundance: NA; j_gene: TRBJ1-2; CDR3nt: TGCGCCAGCAGTGCTGGCCAAGGGGGCTATGGCTACACCTTC; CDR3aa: CASSAGQGGYGYTF
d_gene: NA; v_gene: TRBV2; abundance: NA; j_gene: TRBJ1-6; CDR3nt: TGTGCCAGCAGAACCAATTCACCCCTCCACTTT; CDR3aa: CASRTNSPLHF
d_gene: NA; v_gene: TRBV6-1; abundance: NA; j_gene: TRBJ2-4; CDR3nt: TGTGCCAGCAGTGTCAACACAGGGCTGATGGACATTCAGTACTTC; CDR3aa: CASSVNTGLMDIQYF
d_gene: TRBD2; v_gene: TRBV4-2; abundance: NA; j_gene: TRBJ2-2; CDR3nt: TGTGCCAGCAGCCAAGATCAACGGGGGGGCCGGACCGGGGAGCTGTTTTTT; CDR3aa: CASSQDQRGGRTGELFF
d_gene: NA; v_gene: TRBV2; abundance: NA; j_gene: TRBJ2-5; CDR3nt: TGTGCCAGCAGTGAACTAGCATCGGAGACCCAGTACTTC; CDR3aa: CASSELASETQYF
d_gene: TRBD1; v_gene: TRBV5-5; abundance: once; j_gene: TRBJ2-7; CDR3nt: TGTGCCAGCAGCTCGGGGACAGGGAGATACGAGCAGTACTTC; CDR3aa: CASSSGTGRYEQYF
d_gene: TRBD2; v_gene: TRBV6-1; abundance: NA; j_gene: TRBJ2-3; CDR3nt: TGTGCCAGCAGTGATGACTACGGCGGGGGGAGCACAGATACGCAGTATTTT; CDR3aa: CASSDDYGGGSTDTQYF
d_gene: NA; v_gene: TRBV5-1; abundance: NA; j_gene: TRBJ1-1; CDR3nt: TGCGCCAGCAGCTTAGGACACCCCACTGAAGCTTTCTTT; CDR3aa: CASSLGHPTEAFF
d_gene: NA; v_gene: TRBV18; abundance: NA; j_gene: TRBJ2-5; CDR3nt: TGTGCCAGCTCAGCGCCATCCGTGCAAGAGACCCAGTACTTC; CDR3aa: CASSAPSVQETQYF
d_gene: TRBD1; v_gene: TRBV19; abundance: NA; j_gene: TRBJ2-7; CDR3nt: TGTGCCAGTGGTAGACGGGGACAGGACTCCTACGAGCAGTACTTC; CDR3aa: CASGRRGQDSYEQYF
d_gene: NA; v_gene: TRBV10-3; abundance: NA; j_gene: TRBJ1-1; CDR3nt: TGTGCCATCGGAGTGCGTTGGGACACTGAAGCTTTCTTT; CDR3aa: CAIGVRWDTEAFF
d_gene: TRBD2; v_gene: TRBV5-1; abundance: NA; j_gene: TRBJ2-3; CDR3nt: TGCGCCAGCAGCTCCGGACTAGCGGTGAGCACAGATACGCAGTATTTT; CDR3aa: CASSSGLAVSTDTQYF
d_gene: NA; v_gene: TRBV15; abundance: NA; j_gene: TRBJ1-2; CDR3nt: TGTGCCACCAGCAGAGATTTGGGTGAAGGCTACACCTTC; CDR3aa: CATSRDLGEGYTF
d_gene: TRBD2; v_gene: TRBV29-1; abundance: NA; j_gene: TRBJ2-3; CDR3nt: TGCAGCGTTGAACCTCGAGCGGGGGTCAGCACAGATACGCAGTATTTT; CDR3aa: CSVEPRAGVSTDTQYF
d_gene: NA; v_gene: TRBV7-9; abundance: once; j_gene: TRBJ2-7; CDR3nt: TGTGCCAGCAGCCCGACAGGCCCCCTGCCCTACGAGCAGTACTTC; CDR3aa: CASSPTGPLPYEQYF
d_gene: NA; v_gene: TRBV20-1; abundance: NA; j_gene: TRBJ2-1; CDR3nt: TGCAGTGCTAGAACATACGGTGAGCAGTTCTTC; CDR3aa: CSARTYGEQFF
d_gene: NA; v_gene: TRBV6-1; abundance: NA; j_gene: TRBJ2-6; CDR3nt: TGTGCCAGCGCCAACTCTAGAGCTGGGGCCAACGTCCTGACTTTC; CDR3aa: CASANSRAGANVLTF
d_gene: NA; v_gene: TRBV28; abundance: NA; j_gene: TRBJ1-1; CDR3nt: TGTGCCAGCAGTTTAACGGGATGGGTCCAGAACACTGAAGCTTTCTTT; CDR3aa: CASSLTGWVQNTEAFF
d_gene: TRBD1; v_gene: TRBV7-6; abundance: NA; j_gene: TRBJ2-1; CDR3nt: TGTGCCAGCACCTTAGGTGGGACAGGGGGCAATGAGCAGTTCTTC; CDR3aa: CASTLGGTGGNEQFF
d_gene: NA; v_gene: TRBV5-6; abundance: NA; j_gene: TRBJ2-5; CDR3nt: TGTGCCAGCAGCTTGGAACTAGCCTACCAAGAGACCCAGTACTTC; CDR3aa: CASSLELAYQETQYF
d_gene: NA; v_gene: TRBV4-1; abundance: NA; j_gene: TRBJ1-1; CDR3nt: TGCGCCAGCAGCATTGATAGCCCGGGACACCGGTTAATCTTT; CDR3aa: CASSIDSPGHRLIF
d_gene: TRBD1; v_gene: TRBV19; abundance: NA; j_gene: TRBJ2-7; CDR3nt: TGTGCCAGTAGTAGTCGTACAGGGGGCGTGGGCGAGCAGTACTTC; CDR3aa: CASSSRTGGVGEQYF
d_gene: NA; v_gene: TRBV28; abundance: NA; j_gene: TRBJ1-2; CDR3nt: TGTGCCAGCAGTTTAAGATGGGGCGGTGGCTACACCTTC; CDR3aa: CASSLRWGGGYTF
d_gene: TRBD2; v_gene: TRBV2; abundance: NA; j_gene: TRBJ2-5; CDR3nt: TGTGCCAGCAGTGTTGGGGTAGCGGGGGAAGAGACCCAGTACTTC; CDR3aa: CASSVGVAGEETQYF